This TCR beta chain was profiled in a study of blood T cell repertoires in COVID-19. TCRdb's copy holds only in-frame clones and misses some; the assay was immunoSEQ multiplex PCR. This table holds about 220,000 clones, 80% to 90% found once. Sequenced material: PBMCs or T cells enriched from blood (not recorded which). The sequence was obtained from a woman in her thirties or forties with acute COVID-19.

The CDR3 protein is CASSSLGFSSGVQETQYF. The CDR3, as DNA: TGCGCCAGCAGCTCCCTCGGATTTTCTAGCGGGGTACAAGAGACCCAGTACTTC. V is TRBV5-1 and J is TRBJ2-5; 9 bases are a match to TRBD2. Germline assignment: CDR1 SGHRS and CDR2 YFSETQ. The length of the CDR3 is 18 residues. V lost 3 bases, J lost 2 bases, and 14 bases stayed unmatched.